The entry below describes one T cell receptor (beta chain). The antigen it binds to is not known. No much larger clone is present one base from it, and per-base qualities are unavailable. These data originate in a study of CD8+ T cells in alopecia areata (dated by TCRdb to 2016 to 2018). At the level of the whole study: The treated patients, all with moderate-to-severe alopecia areata, were enrolled in an open-label pilot trial of oral tofacitinib given at 5 to 10 mg twice daily. Scalp clonality was compared across normal scalp (n=4), patchy alopecia areata scalp (n=8), and alopecia totalis/universalis scalp (n=8). In both human patients and the C3H/HeJ mouse model, the study applied high-throughput TCRbeta sequencing to look at T cell clonal expansion in alopecia areata. Scalp tissue and sorted CD4+ and CD8+ peripheral blood T cells from patchy and totalis/universalis alopecia areata patients and from healthy controls were covered by human TCRbeta sequencing. Disease severity in treated patients was measured with the SALT score, which quantifies the percentage of affected scalp surface area. immunoSEQ multiplex PCR using 35 Vbeta forward primers and 13 Jbeta reverse primers was used to amplify TCRbeta CDR3 regions. RNA came from the PAXgene miRNA kit for fixed scalp, the miRNeasy kit for PBMCs, and the RNeasy kit for mouse skin. Patients received tofacitinib for 6 to 18 months and were then followed off drug for 6 months to check for delayed response and recurrence. Biopsies were taken from tofacitinib-treated patients at baseline and again at 4 and 24 weeks into treatment, and several of those patients also had a later scalp biopsy.

According to the study, the label for this sample's treatment or condition signals: oral pan-JAK inhibitor, 5-10 mg twice daily. Peripheral blood and lesional scalp punch biopsies were obtained from patients with alopecia areata. PBMCs were isolated by density centrifugation and stained for CD3, CD4 and CD8, after which CD4+ and CD8+ T cells were sorted on a FACSAria. Overall study results and their limits: Compared with normal scalp, lesional scalp, particularly in alopecia totalis/universalis, had higher clonality and more expanded CD8+ clones, which suggests antigenic drive. Unlike mouse skin, which is dominated by gammadelta T cells, normal human skin has resident alphabeta T cells that are also sequenced, and this complicates analysis of the scalp TCR repertoire. TCR sequences shared between patients were less clear than in mice, possibly partly because of HLA diversity in the patient population. Because the treated cohort was small and had just a single nonresponder, larger studies are needed to establish links between baseline CD8+ expansion and response. Many expanded lesional clones were found to persist in scalp and blood during tofacitinib treatment, and relapse after treatment cessation may be partly explained by this persistence. Tofacitinib significantly lowered scalp clonality and the number of expanded CD8+ clones among the top 100 scalp clones.

The CDR3 covers 15 residues, taking in both the cysteine and the phenylalanine. Of all the DNA, just the CDR3 is kept, 45 bases in frame from base 1. V trim: 2 bases; J trim: 8 bases; unmatched bases: 10. CDR1 and CDR2 are drawn from the germline V gene (reference sequence): SGHNT, YYREEE. Library preparation used the immunoSEQ multiplex PCR assay. RNA was extracted from all samples and reverse transcribed into cDNA, which served as template for TCR sequencing. First-strand cDNA was synthesized with SuperScript III using a 2:1 mix of oligo-dT and random hexamers. A synthetic immune receptor repertoire was used to gauge amplification bias, and whatever bias remained was removed computationally. On the authors' methods: Raw reads were preprocessed to remove errors, and CDR3 was defined by IMGT conventions from the conserved cysteine to phenylalanine. Clonality was computed as 1 minus the Shannon entropy, with the entropy normalized by log2 of the number of productive unique TCRs. CD4 or CD8 identity of scalp clones was inferred by cross-referencing scalp TCRbeta sequences with sorted blood CD4 and CD8 repertoires. The table comes from immuneACCESS by way of TCRdb, which keeps in-frame sequences with V and J called. Part of the clones is missing from these tables; in studies checked, under half for an unresolved V gene and the rest for unknown reasons. V and J calls and clone size follow that table, whereas D and trimming were derived from the DNA. For this sample the table gives about 210,000 clones, of which less than 50% were detected only once. The ten largest account for 2.6% of the sample.

This TCR was sampled from a human donor with alopecia areata. Recombination connected TRBV5-4 to TRBJ1-2; 9 bases in between match TRBD1. The specimen comprised CD4+ T cells sorted from blood, sampled between weeks 36 and 40, from a patient treated with tofacitinib. The DNA sequence is TGTGCCAGCAGCTTCGACAGGGGGAACCGGCAGGGCTACACCTTC. Its translation is CASSFDRGNRQGYTF. The CDR3 plus the reference TRBV5-4 and TRBJ1-2 genes for the other parts give the full variable domain: ETGVTQSPTHLIKTRGQQVTLRCSSQSGHNTVSWYQQALGQGPQFIFQYYREEENGRGNFPPRFSGLQFPNYSSELNVNALELDDSALYLCASSFDRGNRQGYTFGSGTRLTVV.